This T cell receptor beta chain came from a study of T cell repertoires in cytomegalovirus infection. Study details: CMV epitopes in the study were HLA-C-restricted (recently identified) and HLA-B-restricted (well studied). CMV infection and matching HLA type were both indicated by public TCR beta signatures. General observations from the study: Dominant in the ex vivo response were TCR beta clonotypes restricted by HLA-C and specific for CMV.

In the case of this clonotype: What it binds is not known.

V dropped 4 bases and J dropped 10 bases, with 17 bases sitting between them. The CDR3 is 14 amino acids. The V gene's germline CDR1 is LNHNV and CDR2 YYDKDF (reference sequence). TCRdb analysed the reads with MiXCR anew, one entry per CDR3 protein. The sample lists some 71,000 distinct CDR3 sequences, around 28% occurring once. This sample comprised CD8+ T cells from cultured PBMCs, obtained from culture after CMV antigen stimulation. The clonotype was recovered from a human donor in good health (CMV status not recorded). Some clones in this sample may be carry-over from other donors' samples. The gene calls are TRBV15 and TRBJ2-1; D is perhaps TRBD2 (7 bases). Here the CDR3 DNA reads TGTGCCACCAGCACCAGAGGGGGGGATTGGGAGCAGTTCTTC. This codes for CATSTRGGDWEQFF.